The rows below give T cell receptor beta chains drawn from one sample of a study of cytomegalovirus exposure and HLA in healthy donors. The method was immunoSEQ multiplex PCR; TCRdb's version includes in-frame clones alone and lacks a portion of them. Of 250,000 to 350,000 clones in the sample, about 80% were seen once. Sample: PBMCs. These receptors all stem from a girl aged 2 to 10 in good health and CMV-seronegative. CDR3s include the opening cysteine and the closing phenylalanine or tryptophan. D genes are given only for firm matches. Expanded clones are given a class, and other clones once, few, many or no size at all.

v_call,j_call,clone_size,d_call,cdr3_nt,cdr3_aa
TRBV19,TRBJ2-7,NA,NA,TGTGCCAGTAGTTCCCGACTCCTCTACGAGCAGTACTTC,CASSSRLLYEQYF
TRBV28,TRBJ1-5,NA,NA,TGTGCCAGCAGTGGAGGCTGGAGCAATCAGCCCCAGCATTTT,CASSGGWSNQPQHF
TRBV29-1,TRBJ2-7,NA,TRBD2,TGCAGCGTTGAATCGAGCGGGAGAACCTACGAGCAGTACTTC,CSVESSGRTYEQYF
TRBV7-3,TRBJ2-7,NA,NA,TGTGCCAGCAGACCGGACTATTTCGGGGTTCGGGGGTACGAGCAGTACTTC,CASRPDYFGVRGYEQYF
TRBV6-6,TRBJ1-4,NA,TRBD1,TGTGCCAGCAGACCGGACAGGGAAAGTGAAAAACTGTTTTTT,CASRPDRESEKLFF
TRBV15,TRBJ2-5,NA,TRBD2,TGTGCCACCAGCAGATCCCACATCGTCGGAGCGGGAGGGCAAGAGACCCAGTACTTC,CATSRSHIVGAGGQETQYF
TRBV7-2,TRBJ2-7,NA,NA,TGTGCCAGCAGCCTCGTGGGGGGGGCTAACCTCCAATCCTACGAGCAGTACTTC,CASSLVGGANLQSYEQYF
TRBV7-3,TRBJ2-3,NA,TRBD1,TGTGCCAGCAGCACCGGGACAGGGAACACAGATACGCAGTATTTT,CASSTGTGNTDTQYF
TRBV29-1,TRBJ1-3,NA,TRBD1,TGCAGCGTGGCTGACAGGGGCGGTGTGGGAAACACCATATATTTT,CSVADRGGVGNTIYF
TRBV5-5,TRBJ2-1,NA,NA,TGTGCCAGCAGCTTCAAAGGGGGATCCTACAATGAGCAGTTCTTC,CASSFKGGSYNEQFF
TRBV6-4,TRBJ2-1,NA,NA,TGTGCCAGCAAGGTCAGCCCAGCGAGCTACAATGAGCAGTTCTTC,CASKVSPASYNEQFF
TRBV5-1,TRBJ2-6,NA,NA,TGCGCCAGCAGCTCTGCAAGTCCAGGGGGGTCTGGGGCCAACGTCCTGACTTTC,CASSSASPGGSGANVLTF
TRBV11-2,TRBJ2-7,NA,TRBD1,TGTGCCAGCAGCCCTGGGACAGGGGCCTACGAGCAGTACTTC,CASSPGTGAYEQYF
TRBV28,TRBJ1-2,NA,NA,TGTGCCAGCAGTTCTCTCCACAGGGTTGGCTACACCTTC,CASSSLHRVGYTF
TRBV7-2,TRBJ2-3,NA,TRBD2,TGTGCCAGCAGCTTAGCGCGACTAGCGGGGGGGCGAGATACGCAGTATTTT,CASSLARLAGGRDTQYF
TRBV5-1,TRBJ1-3,NA,NA,TGCGCCAGCAGCGGCGGGTTACAGGGTATTGGAAACACCATATATTTT,CASSGGLQGIGNTIYF
TRBV29-1,TRBJ2-3,NA,NA,TGCAGCGCCGGGGATCTCTATGCAGATACGCAGTATTTT,CSAGDLYADTQYF
TRBV7-7,TRBJ1-3,few,NA,TGTGCCAGCAGCCTTAACCCAGGCTCTGGAAACACCATATATTTT,CASSLNPGSGNTIYF
TRBV5-1,TRBJ1-4,NA,TRBD1,TGCGCCAGCAGCTTCGGACAGGGGGAGGGAAAAAAACTGTTTTTT,CASSFGQGEGKKLFF
TRBV5-1,TRBJ1-1,NA,NA,TGCGCCAGCAGCTTGGATGTCAGGGTTAGCACTGAAGCTTTCTTT,CASSLDVRVSTEAFF
TRBV30,TRBJ1-2,NA,NA,TGTGCCTGGAGTGGGTGGGCAGGGTATGGCTACACCTTC,CAWSGWAGYGYTF
TRBV29-1,TRBJ2-7,once,TRBD2,TGCAGCGTGTGGGCCGGCGGGCTAGCGGGAGTTTCAATGGGCGAGCAGTACTTC,CSVWAGGLAGVSMGEQYF
TRBV27,TRBJ2-1,few,NA,TGTGCCAGCAGTTTATCCCCCTCGGGGGATGAGCAGTTCTTC,CASSLSPSGDEQFF
TRBV27,TRBJ2-5,NA,NA,TGTGCCAGCAGTTTATCTGACAGCTCGGAGACCCAGTACTTC,CASSLSDSSETQYF
TRBV11-2,TRBJ1-5,NA,TRBD1,TGTGCCAGCAGCTTGACAGGGGCCCAGCCCCAGCATTTT,CASSLTGAQPQHF
TRBV6-6,TRBJ1-5,NA,NA,TGTGCCAGCAGTTACGCGGATAATCAGCCCCAGCATTTT,CASSYADNQPQHF
TRBV4-1,TRBJ1-1,NA,NA,TGCGCCAGCAGCATGGTGGGGCGGGGGAACACTGAAGCTTTCTTT,CASSMVGRGNTEAFF
TRBV18,TRBJ1-6,once,NA,TGTGCCAGCTCACCAACGGACACCCTAACTTCACCCCTCCACTTT,CASSPTDTLTSPLHF
TRBV30,TRBJ1-2,NA,TRBD1,TGTGCCTGGAGTCGCGTACAGGGGAATGGCTACACCTTC,CAWSRVQGNGYTF
TRBV6-6,TRBJ2-2,NA,TRBD1,TGTGCCAGCAGTAAAGAACAGGGGCTGAACACCGGGGAGCTGTTTTTT,CASSKEQGLNTGELFF
TRBV10-2,TRBJ2-7,few,NA,TGCGCCAGCAGTGGACAGGTAGCATCCTACGAGCAGTACTTC,CASSGQVASYEQYF
TRBV30,TRBJ1-5,NA,NA,TGTGCCTCCCAGGACAAGGTGGGTCAGCCCCAGCATTTT,CASQDKVGQPQHF
TRBV6-6,TRBJ1-2,NA,NA,TGTGCCAGCAAGACAGGAAACCTTGGCTACACCTTC,CASKTGNLGYTF
TRBV30,TRBJ2-7,NA,TRBD1,TGTGCCTGGACGCCAGGGACAGGGAACTACGAGCAGTACTTC,CAWTPGTGNYEQYF
TRBV4-1,TRBJ1-4,NA,NA,TGCGCCAGCAGCCCTGGGGGGGGTTATGAAAAACTGTTTTTT,CASSPGGGYEKLFF
TRBV7-8,TRBJ1-6,NA,NA,TGTGCCAGCAGCTTACGCAGGGGTGATAATTCACCCCTCCACTTT,CASSLRRGDNSPLHF
TRBV29-1,TRBJ2-1,NA,NA,TGCAGCGTTGTTCAGGGGACCCTTGGGGAGCAGTTCTTC,CSVVQGTLGEQFF
TRBV28,TRBJ1-4,NA,TRBD1,TGTGCCAGCAGCTGGACAGGGTTGGACGAAAAACTGTTTTTT,CASSWTGLDEKLFF
TRBV5-1,TRBJ2-7,NA,TRBD2,TGCGCCAGCAGCCCGTCGGGCGGGGGGCCCTACGAGCAGTACTTC,CASSPSGGGPYEQYF
TRBV5-1,TRBJ2-3,NA,TRBD2,TGCGCCAGCAAATTCACTAGCGGACGTGGCACAGATACGCAGTATTTT,CASKFTSGRGTDTQYF
TRBV6-1,TRBJ1-2,NA,NA,TGTGCCAGCAGTGAAGTCAGCCCGATTGGAGGGCTAAACTATGGCTACACCTTC,CASSEVSPIGGLNYGYTF
TRBV10-3,TRBJ1-1,NA,NA,TGTGCCATGTCCGGGACACAGAACACTGAGGCTTTCTTT,CAMSGTQNTEAFF
TRBV7-2,TRBJ2-1,NA,TRBD2,TGTGCCAGCAGCTTCCTGCGGGAGTACCTCTACAATGAGCAGTTCTTC,CASSFLREYLYNEQFF
TRBV29-1,TRBJ2-1,NA,TRBD2,TGCAGCGCCGCGGGAGGGCTAGCAACTTACAATGAGCAGTTCTTC,CSAAGGLATYNEQFF
TRBV28,TRBJ2-7,NA,NA,TGTGCCAGCAGTTTAGTCTTAGGGGGAATCCACGAGCAGTACTTC,CASSLVLGGIHEQYF
TRBV6-1,TRBJ1-2,once,NA,TGTGCCAGCAGTGAACCTTGGACAGCCTATGGCTACACCTTC,CASSEPWTAYGYTF
TRBV6-5,TRBJ2-1,NA,NA,TGTGCCAGCAGTTACCGCGGGAACTATGAGCAGTTCTTC,CASSYRGNYEQFF
TRBV11-2,TRBJ2-7,NA,TRBD1,TGTGCCAGCAGCTTAGTTCAGTGGACAGGGGACTACGAGCAGTACTTC,CASSLVQWTGDYEQYF